A selection of T cell receptor beta chains follows, all from one sample in a study of beta chain features in type 1 diabetes. Assay used: immunoSEQ multiplex PCR; TCRdb lists only in-frame clones, some missing. The sample lists 250,000 to 350,000 clones; 9.5% to 12% were seen once. Material: naive CD4+ T cells from blood. These receptors were taken from a woman in her twenties or thirties in good health. CDR3s include the opening cysteine and the closing phenylalanine or tryptophan. A D gene is named only where the DNA matches it firmly. Some rows mark clone size as missing; the rest say once, few, many or name a class of expanded clone.

v_gene	j_gene	abundance	d_gene	CDR3nt	CDR3aa
TRBV5-4	TRBJ2-7	NA	NA	TGTGCCAGCAGCTTGGCCATCGGCTACGAGCAGTACTTC	CASSLAIGYEQYF
TRBV28	TRBJ1-1	few	NA	TGTGCCAGCAGTTTACCACAAATCCCTGAAGCTTTCTTT	CASSLPQIPEAFF
TRBV28	TRBJ2-3	few	NA	TGTGCCAGCAGTTTAAGTCAGGGCGCAGATACGCAGTATTTT	CASSLSQGADTQYF
TRBV7-9	TRBJ1-2	few	NA	TGTGCCAGCAGCTTAGTTCCCCAGGGGAGTGATGGCTACACCTTC	CASSLVPQGSDGYTF
TRBV5-1	TRBJ1-1	few	TRBD1	TGCGCCAGCAGCTTGCAGGGGGCTGAAGCTTTCTTT	CASSLQGAEAFF
TRBV5-1	TRBJ2-2	NA	NA	TGCGCCAGCAGACCCTCTGGAGAAGTCACCGGGGAGCTGTTTTTT	CASRPSGEVTGELFF
TRBV10-3	TRBJ2-5	few	TRBD2	TGTGCCTCCCGGGACCAACTAGCGCAAGAGACCCAGTACTTC	CASRDQLAQETQYF
TRBV11-3	TRBJ2-1	few	TRBD2	TGTGCCAGCAGCTTAGTGGGGACTAGAGGCAATGAGCAGTTCTTC	CASSLVGTRGNEQFF
TRBV28	TRBJ2-3	few	NA	TGTGCCAGCAGTTCCTACCCAGATACGCAGTATTTT	CASSSYPDTQYF
TRBV5-4	TRBJ2-7	NA	NA	TGTGCCAGCAATCTTGGCGGGACCTACGAGCAGTACTTC	CASNLGGTYEQYF
TRBV7-2	TRBJ2-1	few	TRBD2	TGTGCCAGCAGCTTCCTAGCGGTCTACAATGAGCAGTTCTTC	CASSFLAVYNEQFF
TRBV13	TRBJ2-3	few	NA	TGTGCCAGCAGCTTAAAAGGAGCACGGGCAGATACGCAGTATTTT	CASSLKGARADTQYF
TRBV4-3	TRBJ2-2	NA	NA	TGCGCCAGCAGTTTTCTTGTCGACACCGGGGAGCTGTTTTTT	CASSFLVDTGELFF
TRBV5-1	TRBJ1-2	few	TRBD1	TGCGCCAGCAGCACGTCAGGGACAGGGGACTATGGCTACACCTTC	CASSTSGTGDYGYTF
TRBV7-6	TRBJ2-1	NA	NA	TGTGCCAGCAGCCCCGGGACTTCTTACAATGAGCAGTTCTTC	CASSPGTSYNEQFF
TRBV11-1	TRBJ2-7	NA	TRBD1	TGTGCCAGCAGCCCCCGCCGGACAGGGTACGAGCAGTACTTC	CASSPRRTGYEQYF
TRBV4-2	TRBJ1-5	NA	NA	TGTGCCAGCAGCCAAGATAGTATAGGGGTTGGTCAGCCCCAGCATTTT	CASSQDSIGVGQPQHF
TRBV25-1	TRBJ2-2	NA	TRBD2	TGTGCCAGCAGAGGTAGCGGGGGATACACCGGGGAGCTGTTTTTT	CASRGSGGYTGELFF
TRBV28	TRBJ2-3	few	NA	TGTGCCAGCAGTTTACTCGATCCTAGTTCTAGCACAGATACGCAGTATTTT	CASSLLDPSSSTDTQYF
TRBV5-1	TRBJ2-3	NA	TRBD2	TGCGCCAGCAGCATTAGCGGGACCACAGATACGCAGTATTTT	CASSISGTTDTQYF
TRBV18	TRBJ2-7	NA	TRBD2	TGTGCCAGCTCACCACCGTCACGCGGGAGGACGGATGAGCAGTACTTC	CASSPPSRGRTDEQYF
TRBV29-1	TRBJ2-5	few	NA	TGCAGCGTTGTTTTAGTCAGGGGAGAGACCCAGTACTTC	CSVVLVRGETQYF
TRBV11-1	TRBJ2-5	NA	TRBD2	TGTGCCAGCAGTCCCGGACTAGCGCGGATTCTGGAGACCCAGTACTTC	CASSPGLARILETQYF
TRBV7-6	TRBJ1-5	few	NA	TGTGCCAGCAGCTTAGAAGTCGGTAGCAATCAGCCCCAGCATTTT	CASSLEVGSNQPQHF
TRBV5-4	TRBJ2-3	few	TRBD2	TGTGCCAGCAGCTTACGGTTTCTAGCGGGAGAGACAGATACGCAGTATTTT	CASSLRFLAGETDTQYF
TRBV7-9	TRBJ1-4	few	TRBD1	TGTGCCAGCAGCCAGGACAGGGGAAAACTGTTTTTT	CASSQDRGKLFF
TRBV5-4	TRBJ2-1	NA	NA	TGTGCCAGCAGCTTGGCCGCCAGGGGCAATGAGCAGTTCTTC	CASSLAARGNEQFF
TRBV5-1	TRBJ2-5	NA	NA	TGCGCCAGCAGCACGTCCCGACAGGACTGGGAGACCCAGTACTTC	CASSTSRQDWETQYF
TRBV28	TRBJ2-7	NA	TRBD2	TGTGCCAGCAGTTTGCTAGGACTAGCGGGAGGGGTAGGCGAGCAGTACTTC	CASSLLGLAGGVGEQYF
TRBV29-1	TRBJ1-6	NA	TRBD1	TGCAGCGTTGAAGTCGCCGGACAGGGGTCGTCCCTCCACTTT	CSVEVAGQGSSLHF
TRBV29-1	TRBJ1-2	NA	NA	TGCAGCGTTGATTCGACTAGGGTTTCTGGCTACACCTTC	CSVDSTRVSGYTF
TRBV2	TRBJ1-5	NA	NA	TGTGCCAGCAGTTCGCAGGGTGGCAATCAGCCCCAGCATTTT	CASSSQGGNQPQHF
TRBV5-1	TRBJ1-5	NA	NA	TGCGCCAGCAGCCCGGAGGGAGACAATCAGCCCCAGCATTTT	CASSPEGDNQPQHF
TRBV30	TRBJ1-2	few	NA	TGTGCCTGGAGTACACAGACCCTTAGCTATGGCTACACCTTC	CAWSTQTLSYGYTF
TRBV2	TRBJ1-1	few	NA	TGTGCCAGCACGTGGGGGGACACTGAAGCTTTCTTT	CASTWGDTEAFF
TRBV9	TRBJ2-1	few	TRBD2	TGTGCCAGCAGCGTGGAGGGGCTAGCGGGAGGGGAAAGCTCCTACAATGAGCAGTTCTTC	CASSVEGLAGGESSYNEQFF
TRBV6-6	TRBJ1-1	few	NA	TGTGCCAGCACCCAGGACAGACGGGGAGCTTTCTTT	CASTQDRRGAFF
TRBV2	TRBJ2-1	NA	NA	TGTGCCAGCAGTAGCGAGGGCCTTAATTACAATGAGCAGTTCTTC	CASSSEGLNYNEQFF
TRBV6-4	TRBJ2-5	NA	NA	TGTGCCAGCAGTGAATACAGGGATGAGACCCAGTACTTC	CASSEYRDETQYF
TRBV30	TRBJ2-7	few	NA	TGTGCCTGGGGCCGAGGAGAGCAGTACTTC	CAWGRGEQYF
TRBV15	TRBJ1-1	few	NA	TGTGCCACCAGCAGATCCAAGGCCACAGCGGTGAACACTGAAGCTTTCTTT	CATSRSKATAVNTEAFF
TRBV5-1	TRBJ1-1	NA	TRBD1	TGCGCCAGCAGCCGTGACAGGGTGGACACTGAAGCTTTCTTT	CASSRDRVDTEAFF
TRBV4-2	TRBJ1-1	NA	TRBD1	TGTGCCAGCAGCAAACAGGACAGGGGCACTGAAGCTTTCTTT	CASSKQDRGTEAFF
TRBV28	TRBJ2-3	few	NA	TGTGCCAGCAGATCATCCACAGATACGCAGTATTTT	CASRSSTDTQYF
TRBV7-2	TRBJ1-5	NA	NA	TGTGCCAGCTCAGGGGTTGGCAATCAGCCCCAGCATTTT	CASSGVGNQPQHF
TRBV6-5	TRBJ1-4	NA	NA	TGTGCCAGCAGCCTACTAGGCGAAAAACTGTTTTTT	CASSLLGEKLFF
TRBV29-1	TRBJ1-3	few	NA	TGCAGCGTAAATGCAGCCGTACCGGAGGGAAACACCATATATTTT	CSVNAAVPEGNTIYF
TRBV30	TRBJ2-7	NA	NA	TGTGCCTGGAGTGTTTTAGGCTACGGGTACGAGCAGTACTTC	CAWSVLGYGYEQYF
TRBV7-2	TRBJ2-2	few	NA	TGTGCCAGCAGTCCAGCGGTACTGAACACCGGGGAGCTGTTTTTT	CASSPAVLNTGELFF
TRBV7-9	TRBJ2-1	NA	TRBD2	TGTGCCAGCAGACATATAGCGGGAGACCACAATGAGCAGTTCTTC	CASRHIAGDHNEQFF
TRBV29-1	TRBJ2-1	few	NA	TGCAGCGAGCGGACAGCCAGCAATGAGCAGTTCTTC	CSERTASNEQFF
TRBV29-1	TRBJ2-2	few	TRBD2	TGCAGCGTTGAAGATCGTCGCGGGAGTGTCACCGGGGAGCTGTTTTTT	CSVEDRRGSVTGELFF
TRBV7-2	TRBJ2-4	few	NA	TGTGCCAGCAGCTTAGCTGGAGGCAAAAACATTCAGTACTTC	CASSLAGGKNIQYF
TRBV7-9	TRBJ1-1	NA	TRBD1	TGTGCCAGCAGCTCCGGGACAGTGAACACTGAAGCTTTCTTT	CASSSGTVNTEAFF
TRBV18	TRBJ1-1	few	NA	TGTGCCAGCTCACCCCGGGACAACATGAACACTGAAGCTTTCTTT	CASSPRDNMNTEAFF
TRBV18	TRBJ2-7	NA	TRBD2	TGTGCCAGCTCACCGCGTTCCGGGACTAGCGCGGGCGAGCAGTACTTC	CASSPRSGTSAGEQYF
TRBV6-5	TRBJ1-1	few	NA	TGTGCCAGCAGTTACTCATCACAGGGTCGCACTGAAGCTTTCTTT	CASSYSSQGRTEAFF
TRBV5-4	TRBJ1-1	NA	TRBD1	TGTGCCAGCAGGGGACAGGGGGGAAGAGCTTTCTTT	CASRGQGGRAFF
TRBV28	TRBJ2-7	NA	TRBD1	TGTGCCAGCAGTTCTGCCGGGACAGGGACCTACGAGCAGTACTTC	CASSSAGTGTYEQYF
TRBV29-1	TRBJ2-2	NA	NA	TGCAGCGTTGAGGGACTCATCTCGAACACCGGGGAGCTGTTTTTT	CSVEGLISNTGELFF